Following are 28 T cell receptor beta chains from one sample sequenced in a study of cytomegalovirus exposure and HLA in healthy donors. PCR was performed using 60 Vbeta and 13 Jbeta primers. Using immunoSEQ multiplex PCR, the repertoire was profiled, and TCRdb retains in-frame clones only, with some absent. The sample has 95,000 to 100,000 clones, 65% to 80% seen once. Sequencing input: PBMCs. These receptors were taken from a man aged 50 or older in good health and CMV-seronegative.

This clone was detected ten times or more. The rearrangement joins TRBV28 to TRBJ2-4; possible D gene TRBD2, 5 bases. CDR3 length: 12 amino acids. Trimming took 7 bases from V and 6 from J, leaving 10 bases between them. Looked up from germline, CDR1 is MDHEN and CDR2 is SYDVKM. The CDR3 nucleotides are TGTGCCAGCAACTACGCGGGAAACATTCAGTACTTC. Translated, it gives CASNYAGNIQYF.

The CDR3 is CASSSKRGGDSYNEQFF. In DNA, the CDR3 is TGTGCCAGCAGCTCAAAGCGGGGGGGCGACTCCTACAATGAGCAGTTCTTC. The rearrangement links TRBV11-3 to TRBJ2-1; 10 bases agree with TRBD2. Per germline, CDR1 SGHNT and CDR2 YENEEA. This CDR3 spans 17 amino acids. Trimming removed 4 bases from V and 0 bases from J; junction bases left unmatched: 6. Based on the CDR3 plus reference TRBV11-3 and TRBJ2-1, the full variable domain is EAGVVQSPRYKIIEKKQPVAFWCNPISGHNTLYWYLQNLGQGPELLIRYENEEAVDDSQLPKDRFSAERLKGVDSTLKIQPAELGDSAVYLCASSSKRGGDSYNEQFFGPGTRLTVL.

This clone was recorded once. The rearrangement uses TRBV18 and TRBJ1-3, with TRBD1 identical over 11 bases. There are 15 residues in the CDR3. Germline CDR1 is KGHSH and CDR2 is LQKENI. V gave up 5 bases and J gave up 2 bases; unmatched junction bases: 2. The CDR3 sequence is CASSSDRGPGNTIYF. CDR3 DNA sequence: TGTGCCAGCTCATCGGACAGGGGGCCTGGAAACACCATATATTTT.

This rearrangement joins TRBV7-2 to TRBJ2-1; 7 bases line up with TRBD2. Unmatched junction bases numbered 5, after V lost 5 bases and J lost 7 bases. The germline V gene encodes CDR1 SGHTA and CDR2 FQGNSA. The CDR3 contains 13 residues. CDR3 coding DNA: TGTGCCAGCAGCCCCCTAGCGGTTAATGAGCAGTTCTTC. Amino acid sequence: CASSPLAVNEQFF.

J is TRBJ2-3 and V is TRBV5-1; no firm D call. Trimming pared 0 bases from V and 7 bases from J, leaving 15 bases between. Looked up from germline, CDR1 is SGHRS and CDR2 is YFSETQ. CDR3 length equals 15 residues. CDR3 region: CASSLANDRTNTQYF. CDR3 DNA sequence: TGCGCCAGCAGCTTGGCCAACGATCGTACAAATACGCAGTATTTT.

The chain combines TRBV27 with TRBJ2-7, with 7 bases fitting TRBD1. Germline CDR1 MNHEY, CDR2 SMNVEV (reference sequence). Losses at the gene ends were 6 bases for V and 3 bases for J; bases not matched to a gene: 8. The CDR3 spans 14 residues. This CDR3 reads CASRARGGVYEQYF. The CDR3 DNA reads TGTGCCAGCAGGGCCAGAGGGGGCGTCTACGAGCAGTACTTC.

This clone was detected only a few times. The J gene is TRBJ1-6, the V gene TRBV7-8; weak D call: TRBD1 (6 bases). This CDR3 comprises 14 residues. Between the trimmed V and J ends, which lost 4 bases and 11 bases, there was a span of 15 bases. Germline CDR1 is SGHVS and CDR2 is FQNEAQ. CDR3 sequence reads: CASSSGEGETPLHF. The CDR3 nucleotides are TGTGCCAGCAGCTCCGGGGAGGGGGAAACACCCCTCCACTTT. The whole variable domain, filled in from reference TRBV7-8 and TRBJ1-6, reads GAGVSQSPRYKVAKRGQDVALRCDPISGHVSLFWYQQALGQGPEFLTYFQNEAQLDKSGLPSDRFFAERPEGSVSTLKIQRTQQEDSAVYLCASSSGEGETPLHFGNGTRLTVT.

The DNA for the CDR3 is TGTGCCAGCAGTGAAGGACAGCTTGCTAACTATGGCTACACCTTC. Amino acid sequence: CASSEGQLANYGYTF. The gene calls are TRBV6-1 and TRBJ1-2; D perhaps matches TRBD1 (5 bases). Germline V gene sequence: CDR1 MNHNS, CDR2 SASEGT. The ends were cut back, 1 base at V and 0 bases at J, with 9 bases in the middle. The CDR3 is 15 residues long.

V gene TRBV28 combines with J gene TRBJ2-5; no definite D call. The J call may be in error: the DNA end matches TRBJ2-7 better. CDR1 MDHEN and CDR2 SYDVKM come from the germline V gene. This CDR3 is 12 amino acids long. CDR3 sequence: CASSLAPSEQYF. CDR3 DNA sequence: TGTGCCAGCAGTTTAGCCCCAAGCGAGCAGTACTTC.

In this sample, this clone turned up a few times. V and J are TRBV5-6 and TRBJ2-7, with TRBD2 matching 12 bases. The CDR3 is made up of 15 amino acids. Germline CDR1 SGHDT, CDR2 YYEEEE. After removal of 4 bases from V and 3 bases from J, the junction contained 5 bases not matched to a gene. CDR3 in DNA: TGTGCCAGCAGCCCGTTGACTAGCGGGGGCTACGAGCAGTACTTC. Translated, it gives CASSPLTSGGYEQYF.

This clone showed up just a few times. One junction end does not reproduce the germline sequence, and a read error may be involved. The rearrangement joins TRBV7-6 to TRBJ2-3; 11 positions agree with TRBD2. The length of the CDR3 is 12 residues. CDR1 is SGHVS and CDR2 is FNYEAQ in the germline V gene. CDR3 coding DNA: TGTGCCAGCAGCCCCCGACTAGCGGGGTGGGATTTT. It yields the protein CASSPRLAGWDF.

This clone is a singleton in its sample. The V and J genes are TRBV11-1 and TRBJ2-1; D is perhaps TRBD1 (6 bases). Trimming removed 6 bases at V and 12 bases at J, with 18 bases between. CDR1 is SGHAT and CDR2 is FQDESV in the germline V gene (reference sequence). This CDR3 comprises 13 residues. CDR3 protein: CASSPEGDRGQFF. The CDR3 DNA follows: TGTGCCAGCAGTCCAGAGGGGGATAGGGGGCAGTTCTTC.

The rearrangement links TRBV7-2 to TRBJ2-7; maybe TRBD2 (7 bases). CDR1 is SGHTA and CDR2 is FQGNSA in the germline V gene. This CDR3 has 15 residues. The germline V and J ends were trimmed by 4 bases and 7 bases, with 20 bases remaining between them. Here the CDR3 reads CASSSNPGRGREQYF. CDR3 DNA: TGTGCCAGCAGCTCAAACCCAGGGCGGGGGCGGGAGCAGTACTTC.

The chain couples TRBV6-5 to TRBJ1-2; D is possibly TRBD1 (6 bases). V dropped 5 bases and J dropped 4 bases, with 17 bases sitting between them. The CDR3 is made up of 15 amino acids. From germline, CDR1 is MNHEY and CDR2 SVGAGI. DNA of the CDR3: TGTGCCAGCAGTCGAGACAGGCCCATTGGCTATGGCTACACCTTC. Protein: CASSRDRPIGYGYTF.

The chain employs TRBV7-2 and TRBJ2-1; TRBD1 aligns across 7 bases. The CDR3 runs 14 residues. CDR1 SGHTA and CDR2 FQGNSA come from the germline V gene. With V trimmed by 0 bases and J by 9 bases, 5 bases remained unmatched. The CDR3 nucleotides read TGTGCCAGCAGCTTAGCATTAGGGGACAGTGAGCAGTTCTTC. This sequence encodes CASSLALGDSEQFF.

The CDR3 spells CASRGGQDTQYF. In DNA form, the CDR3 reads TGTGCCAGCAGGGGGGGGCAGGATACGCAGTATTTT. V gene TRBV6-1 combines with J gene TRBJ2-3, with D perhaps matching TRBD2 (7 bases). V was clipped by 6 bases and J by 6 bases, with 10 bases between them. Germline CDR1 reads MNHNS; CDR2 reads SASEGT. The CDR3 consists of 12 residues.

V gene TRBV7-9 combines with J gene TRBJ1-1, with TRBD1 as a possible D gene (5 bases). This CDR3 spans 12 amino acids. V was trimmed by 8 bases and J by 7 bases, leaving 14 bases between them. Looked up from germline, CDR1 is SEHNR and CDR2 is FQNEAQ (reference sequence). This chain's CDR3 is CASRGGDGEAFF. The CDR3 nucleotides read TGTGCCAGCCGGGGGGGGGATGGTGAAGCTTTCTTT.

V gene TRBV28 combines with J gene TRBJ2-7; 7 bases match TRBD2. Germline V lookup: CDR1 MDHEN, CDR2 SYDVKM. The CDR3 is 11 residues long. V shed 8 bases, J shed 7 bases, and the junction held 5 bases outside the gene matches. CDR3 nucleotides: TGTGCCAGCGGGGGAGGGGATGAGCAGTACTTC. It translates to CASGGGDEQYF.

V gene TRBV27 combines with J gene TRBJ1-5, with 9 bases matching TRBD1. There are 14 residues in the CDR3. V was pared by 2 bases and J by 7 bases, with 3 bases of the junction left unmatched. Germline values: CDR1 MNHEY, CDR2 SMNVEV (reference sequence). DNA of the CDR3: TGTGCCAGCAGTTTAGAGGGACAGGGACAGCCCCAGCATTTT. This encodes CASSLEGQGQPQHF.

This sequence joins TRBV28 and TRBJ2-3, with TRBD2 identical over 9 bases. Germline V gene lookup returns CDR1 MDHEN and CDR2 SYDVKM. V was clipped by 6 bases and J by 3 bases; unmatched bases: 7. The CDR3 totals 15 residues. The chain's CDR3 is CASSQGGGATDTQYF. The CDR3 bases are TGTGCCAGCAGCCAAGGCGGGGGGGCAACAGATACGCAGTATTTT.

As DNA, the CDR3 is TGTGCCAGCAGTTTAGTCGGGACAGAAAAACTGTTTTTT. Translated: CASSLVGTEKLFF. The chain employs TRBV28 and TRBJ1-4; perhaps TRBD1 as D (6 bases). Trimming pared 2 bases from V and 8 bases from J, leaving 9 bases between. The germline CDR1 and CDR2 sequences are MDHEN and SYDVKM. This CDR3 contains 13 residues.

The chain uses TRBV4-1 and TRBJ1-2; 8 bases are a match to TRBD1. CDR1 and CDR2 (germline): MGHRA, YSYEKL. This CDR3 region has 15 residues. Trimming cost V 5 bases and J 4 bases; bases outside gene matches: 9. The CDR3 loop reads CASSSQTGAGYGYTF. The CDR3 DNA reads TGCGCCAGCAGCTCTCAGACAGGGGCGGGCTATGGCTACACCTTC.

This clone was seen only once. The chain has TRBV7-9 and TRBJ2-1; 9 nucleotides line up with TRBD2. The CDR3 is made up of 16 amino acids. Germline V gives CDR1 SEHNR, CDR2 FQNEAQ (reference sequence). The J segment lost 6 bases and the V segment lost 4 bases, leaving 10 bases of the junction unmatched. For the CDR3, the DNA is TGTGCCAGCAGCTCAGGGACTAGCTATATCATCAATGAGCAGTTCTTC. Encoded protein: CASSSGTSYIINEQFF.

The chain links TRBV5-5 to TRBJ2-5; D is possibly TRBD2 (6 bases). V lost 4 bases, J lost 1 base, and 11 bases lay in between. Germline values: CDR1 SGHKS, CDR2 YYEKEE (reference sequence). The CDR3 runs 14 residues. CDR3 region: CASSPREIQETQYF. The CDR3 DNA sequence: TGTGCCAGCAGCCCCCGGGAGATCCAAGAGACCCAGTACTTC. The variable domain in full, with the rest retrieved from reference TRBV5-5 and TRBJ2-5, is DAGVTQSPTHLIKTRGQQVTLRCSPISGHKSVSWYQQVLGQGPQFIFQYYEKEERGRGNFPDRFSARQFPNYSSELNVNALLLGDSALYLCASSPREIQETQYFGPGTRLLVL.

V and J are TRBV10-3 and TRBJ1-1, with D possibly being TRBD1 (6 bases). The V end lost 6 bases, the J end lost 0 bases, and 8 bases lay between the germline ends. The CDR3 has 13 amino acids. The V gene's germline CDR1 is ENHRY and CDR2 SYGVKD. The CDR3, as DNA: TGTGCCATCAGGACAGGCTTGAACACTGAAGCTTTCTTT. Translation: CAIRTGLNTEAFF.

The chain carries TRBV11-2 and TRBJ2-2; no firm D call. This CDR3 has 12 residues. Germline assignment: CDR1 SGHAT and CDR2 FQNNGV. V lost 4 bases and J 8 bases, leaving 8 bases between the germline ends. CDR3 sequence (DNA): TGTGCCAGCAGCTCTTATATGGGGGAGCTGTTTTTT. Translated, it gives CASSSYMGELFF.

The rearrangement uses TRBV7-3 and TRBJ2-3, with D possibly TRBD2 on 5 matching bases. The germline CDR1 and CDR2 sequences are SGHTA and FQGTGA. V shed 2 bases and J shed 4 bases, with 7 bases lying between them. This CDR3 is 13 amino acids long. In DNA form, the CDR3 reads TGTGCCAGCAGCTTACTCGGGGCAGATACGCAGTATTTT. The encoded protein is CASSLLGADTQYF.

CDR3 loop: CASESTSVSYEQYF. The CDR3 DNA reads as TGTGCCAGCGAGAGCACTAGCGTGTCCTACGAGCAGTACTTC. The rearrangement joins TRBV6-1 to TRBJ2-7, with TRBD2 matching 7 bases. CDR1 MNHNS and CDR2 SASEGT come from the germline V gene. V lost 8 bases and J lost 1; bases outside the gene matches: 8. The CDR3 is made up of 14 amino acids.